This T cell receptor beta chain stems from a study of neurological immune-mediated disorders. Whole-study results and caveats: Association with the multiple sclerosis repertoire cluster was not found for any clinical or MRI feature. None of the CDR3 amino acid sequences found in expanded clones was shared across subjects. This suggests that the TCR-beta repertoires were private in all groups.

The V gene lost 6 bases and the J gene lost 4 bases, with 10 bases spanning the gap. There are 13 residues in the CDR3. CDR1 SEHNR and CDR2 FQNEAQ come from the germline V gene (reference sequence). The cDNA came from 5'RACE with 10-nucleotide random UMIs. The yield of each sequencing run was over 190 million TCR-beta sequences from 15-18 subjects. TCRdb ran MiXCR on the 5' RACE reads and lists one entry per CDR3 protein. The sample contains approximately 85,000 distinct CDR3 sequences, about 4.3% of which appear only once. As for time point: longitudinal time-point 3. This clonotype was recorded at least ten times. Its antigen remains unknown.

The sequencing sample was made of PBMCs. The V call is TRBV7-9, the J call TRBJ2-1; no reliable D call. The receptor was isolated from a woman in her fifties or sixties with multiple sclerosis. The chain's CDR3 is CASSPRQYNEQFF. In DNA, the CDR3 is TGTGCCAGCAGTCCCCGCCAGTACAATGAGCAGTTCTTC. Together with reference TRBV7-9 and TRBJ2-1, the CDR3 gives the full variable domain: DTGVSQNPRHKITKRGQNVTFRCDPISEHNRLYWYRQTLGQGPEFLTYFQNEAQLEKSRLLSDRFSAERPKGSFSTLEIQRTEQGDSAMYLCASSPRQYNEQFFGPGTRLTVL.